This TCR beta chain emerged from a study of T-cell memory formation after mild COVID-19. This clonotype was seen at least ten times. Using its own MiXCR run on the 5' RACE reads, TCRdb lists one record per CDR3 protein. The table shows about 130,000 distinct CDR3 sequences, with roughly 6% occurring only once. Germline lookup yields CDR1 ENHRY and CDR2 SYGVKD. The CDR3 consists of 14 residues. Trimming took off 5 bases at V and 1 base at J, with 12 bases between the two ends. This receptor was identified in an adult woman who had mild COVID-19 (a few samples of this study predate the infection). Cell type and time point are not known. The genes are TRBV10-3 and TRBJ2-7, with D tentatively TRBD1 or TRBD2 (6 bases each). The sequenced sample consisted of PBMCs or a T cell subset sorted from them (not recorded which). The CDR3 DNA follows: TGTGCCATCAGTAGGCCGGGGGCGTCCTACGAGCAGTACTTC. Translated: CAISRPGASYEQYF.